What follows are 31 T cell receptor beta chains derived from one specimen sequenced in a study of cytotoxic CD8 clonotypes in ibrutinib-treated CLL. Sequencing was performed with immunoSEQ multiplex PCR; in TCRdb, only in-frame clones are kept and a portion is missing. The table lists about 22,000 clones, more than 65% of them singletons, with roughly half in the top ten. The sequencing used PBMCs, collected after 12 months of ibrutinib treatment. These receptors were taken from a human donor with chronic lymphocytic leukemia.

This clone was seen only a few times. The chain is built from TRBV7-2 and TRBJ1-5; weak D call: TRBD1 (5 bases). Deletions cut 2 bases from V and 7 bases from J, with 18 bases between. CDR1 is SGHTA and CDR2 is FQGNSA in the germline V gene. CDR3 length equals 16 residues. The CDR3 DNA reads TGTGCCAGCAGCTTATCGCCAGGGCAGCCCATCCAGCCCCAGCATTTT. As protein: CASSLSPGQPIQPQHF. The whole variable domain, filled in from reference TRBV7-2 and TRBJ1-5, reads GAGVSQSPSNKVTEKGKDVELRCDPISGHTALYWYRQSLGQGLEFLIYFQGNSAPDKSGLPSDRFSAERTGGSVSTLTIQRTQQEDSAVYLCASSLSPGQPIQPQHFGDGTRLSIL.

The rearrangement joins TRBV27 to TRBJ2-1; TRBD1 agrees at 8 bases. V shed 5 bases and J 9 bases; nucleotides not matched to a gene: 6. The CDR3 runs 13 residues. Per germline, CDR1 MNHEY and CDR2 SMNVEV (reference sequence). The CDR3 DNA follows: TGTGCCAGCAGTCGCTCCGGGACAGGTGAGCAGTTCTTC. Its translation is CASSRSGTGEQFF.

This chain connects TRBV4-1 to TRBJ2-1, with 11 nucleotides matching TRBD2. V lost 2 bases to trimming and J lost 4 bases; unmatched junction nucleotides: 10. CDR3 length: 18 amino acids. Germline V gene data show CDR1 as MGHRA and CDR2 as YSYEKL. The CDR3 reads CASSQPLAGEHPYNEQFF. The CDR3 DNA reads TGCGCCAGCAGCCAACCACTAGCGGGGGAGCACCCTTACAATGAGCAGTTCTTC.

The J gene is TRBJ1-5, the V gene TRBV30, with TRBD1 matching 9 bases. With V trimmed by 2 bases and J by 6 bases, 2 bases remained unmatched. The CDR3 length is 13 residues. From germline, CDR1 is GTSNPN and CDR2 SVGIG (reference sequence). The CDR3 coding sequence is TGTGCCTGGAGTACAGGGGGCTTTCAGCCCCAGCATTTT. It translates to CAWSTGGFQPQHF.

The rearrangement links TRBV18 to TRBJ2-7, with 7 positions matching TRBD1. V lost 4 bases and J lost 7; bases outside the gene matches: 7. The V gene's germline CDR1 is KGHSH and CDR2 LQKENI. This CDR3 is 13 amino acids long. The CDR3 here is CASSLRQGDEQYF. Here the CDR3 DNA reads TGTGCCAGCTCACTTCGACAGGGAGATGAGCAGTACTTC. Full variable domain (remainder filled in from reference TRBV18 and TRBJ2-7): NAGVMQNPRHLVRRRGQEARLRCSPMKGHSHVYWYRQLPEEGLKFMVYLQKENIIDESGMPKERFSAEFPKEGPSILRIQQVVRGDSAAYFCASSLRQGDEQYFGPGTRLTVT.

This chain connects TRBV5-1 to TRBJ2-5, with D maybe TRBD1 (6 bases). The germline V and J ends were trimmed by 3 bases and 5 bases, with 14 bases remaining between them. Germline CDR1 and CDR2: SGHRS and YFSETQ. CDR3 length: 14 residues. CDR3 DNA: TGCGCCAGCAGCTCTTCTACAGGGTTGGAGACCCAGTACTTC. This encodes CASSSSTGLETQYF.

The chain has TRBV6-5 and TRBJ1-1; D remains ambiguous. Germline CDR1 and CDR2: MNHEY and SVGAGI. V gave up 6 bases and J gave up 6 bases, with 14 bases separating them. The CDR3 has 13 amino acids. This CDR3 reads CASSRGERAEAFF. As DNA, the CDR3 is TGTGCCAGCAGCCGCGGAGAAAGGGCTGAAGCTTTCTTT.

V usage is TRBV25-1 and J usage is TRBJ1-2, with D uncertain. Germline CDR1 is MGHDK and CDR2 is SYGVNS. The CDR3 covers 13 residues. V was pared by 2 bases and J by 3 bases, with 7 bases between. This CDR3 is CASSEGQHYGYTF. In nucleotides, the CDR3 is TGTGCCAGCAGTGAAGGCCAGCACTATGGCTACACCTTC.

This chain uses TRBV6-1 with TRBJ1-5; 9 bases fit TRBD1. Germline trimming cut 3 bases from V and 4 bases from J; bases unmatched to any gene: 4. Germline CDR1 and CDR2: MNHNS and SASEGT. The CDR3 has 15 amino acids. Here the CDR3 reads CASSDGDRVNQPQHF. The CDR3 bases are TGTGCCAGCAGTGATGGGGACAGGGTAAATCAGCCCCAGCATTTT.

J is TRBJ1-2 and V is TRBV2, with D possibly being TRBD1 (6 bases). V gave up 6 bases and J gave up 7 bases, with 21 bases separating them. CDR1 SNHLY and CDR2 FYNNEI come from the germline V gene. The CDR3 sequence is 15 residues long. The CDR3 reads CASRPPSGGNSGYTF. The DNA for the CDR3 is TGTGCCAGCAGGCCGCCCTCGGGGGGCAACAGTGGCTACACCTTC.

The V call is TRBV27, the J call TRBJ2-7; D might be TRBD1 or TRBD2, each matching 5 bases. This CDR3 is 15 amino acids long. V lost 3 bases and J lost 2, with 14 bases in between. Germline V CDR1 and CDR2: MNHEY, SMNVEV (reference sequence). CDR3 region: CASSFTGGGPYEQYF. The DNA for the CDR3 is TGTGCCAGCAGTTTTACTGGGGGTGGACCCTACGAGCAGTACTTC.

J is TRBJ1-2 and V is TRBV6-6; the D is unclear. Germline V gives CDR1 MNHNY, CDR2 SVGAGI (reference sequence). V shed 5 bases and J shed 5 bases, with 12 bases lying between them. CDR3 length equals 13 residues. The CDR3 here is CASSGRGAYGYTF. The CDR3 nucleotides read TGTGCCAGCAGTGGGCGAGGAGCTTATGGCTACACCTTC.

The chain links TRBV6-5 to TRBJ1-5; the D is unclear. This CDR3 has 14 amino acids. V was trimmed by 2 bases and J by 2 bases, leaving 7 bases between them. The germline gives CDR1 MNHEY, CDR2 SVGAGI. CDR3 amino acids: CASSYRKGNQPQHF. Written as DNA, the CDR3 is TGTGCCAGCAGTTACAGGAAGGGCAATCAGCCCCAGCATTTT.

This clone was seen only a few times. The V gene is TRBV21-1, the J gene TRBJ1-4; the DNA was not compared with TRBD1, the D call given in the table. TRBV21-1 is marked as a pseudogene. The CDR3 totals 18 residues. In DNA form, the CDR3 reads TGTGCCAGCAGCAAAGGGACAGGGTCTACGGCAACTAATGAAAAACTGTTTTTT. It is translated as CASSKGTGSTATNEKLFF.

The rearrangement links TRBV7-8 to TRBJ2-2, with D possibly being TRBD1 (5 bases). V was cut by 3 bases and J by 8 bases, with 10 bases left in between. This CDR3 contains 13 residues. From germline, CDR1 is SGHVS and CDR2 FQNEAQ. The CDR3 region has the DNA TGTGCCAGCAGCTTGGACGCAGGGGGGGAGCTGTTTTTT. Translation gives CASSLDAGGELFF. Full variable domain (rest looked up from reference TRBV7-8 and TRBJ2-2): GAGVSQSPRYKVAKRGQDVALRCDPISGHVSLFWYQQALGQGPEFLTYFQNEAQLDKSGLPSDRFFAERPEGSVSTLKIQRTQQEDSAVYLCASSLDAGGELFFGEGSRLTVL.

The V gene is TRBV28, the J gene TRBJ1-1; D gene uncertain. CDR1 is MDHEN, CDR2 SYDVKM, per germline. CDR3 length equals 14 residues. V was clipped by 0 bases and J by 4 bases, with 9 bases between them. The CDR3, as DNA: TGTGCCAGCAGTTTATGGAGGGTTGGCACTGAAGCTTTCTTT. It translates to CASSLWRVGTEAFF. The full variable domain, rest sourced from reference TRBV28 and TRBJ1-1, is DVKVTQSSRYLVKRTGEKVFLECVQDMDHENMFWYRQDPGLGLRLIYFSYDVKMKEKGDIPEGYSVSREKKERFSLILESASTNQTSMYLCASSLWRVGTEAFFGQGTRLTVV.

This clone was seen only a few times. In nucleotides, the CDR3 is TGCGCCAGCAGCCAAGCAGGGAGCTATGGCTACACCTTC. Its translation: CASSQAGSYGYTF. This chain connects TRBV4-1 to TRBJ1-2, with D maybe TRBD1 (5 bases). V was clipped by 1 base and J by 4 bases, with 7 bases between them. This CDR3 is 13 amino acids long. Germline CDR1 and CDR2: MGHRA and YSYEKL.

V usage is TRBV5-1 and J usage is TRBJ2-7; 9 nucleotides align to TRBD1. CDR1 is SGHRS and CDR2 is YFSETQ in the germline V gene. This CDR3 has 17 amino acids. The V segment lost 1 base and the J segment 5 bases; nucleotides outside the gene matches: 13. CDR3 DNA sequence: TGCGCCAGCAGCTTGTCCGTCCCGCCGGGACAGGGCCACGAGCAGTACTTC. This encodes CASSLSVPPGQGHEQYF.

This clone was counted once. The rearrangement links TRBV10-1 to TRBJ1-1; a possible D gene is TRBD1 (5 bases). This CDR3 region has 15 residues. The V and J ends lost 2 bases and 4 bases respectively, with 14 bases between them. Germline V gene sequence: CDR1 WNHNN, CDR2 SYGVQD (reference sequence). CDR3 region: CASSETGHGPTEAFF. In DNA, the CDR3 is TGCGCCAGCAGTGAGACCGGACACGGTCCCACTGAAGCTTTCTTT.

V and J are TRBV29-1 and TRBJ1-2; the D gene is possibly TRBD1 (6 bases). CDR1 and CDR2 (germline): SQVTM, ANQGSEA. The CDR3 loop spans 13 amino acids. V lost 7 bases and J lost 8, with 20 bases in between. CDR3 amino acids: CSAQAGGARGYTF. CDR3 nucleotide sequence: TGCAGCGCCCAAGCGGGGGGGGCGAGAGGCTACACCTTC.

The rearrangement links TRBV5-1 to TRBJ2-3; TRBD2 agrees at 7 bases. Germline V gene data show CDR1 as SGHRS and CDR2 as YFSETQ. The CDR3 sequence is 15 residues long. V was clipped by 0 bases and J by 6 bases; unmatched bases: 7. The CDR3 nucleotides are TGCGCCAGCAGCTTGGCGGGACTATCCCGCGATACGCAGTATTTT. Amino acids: CASSLAGLSRDTQYF.

The V and J genes are TRBV4-1 and TRBJ1-6; D perhaps matches TRBD1 (5 bases). The germline V gene has CDR1 MGHRA and CDR2 YSYEKL. There are 14 residues in the CDR3. V shed 0 bases and J shed 13 bases, with 13 bases lying between them. The CDR3 DNA sequence: TGCGCCAGCAGCCAAGACAGGGTGTCTTTCCCCCTCCACTTT. Its protein product is CASSQDRVSFPLHF.

The chain is built from TRBV4-1 and TRBJ2-3, with D possibly TRBD2 on 5 matching bases. V dropped 3 bases and J dropped 4 bases, with 8 bases sitting between them. The CDR3 totals 13 residues. CDR1 is MGHRA, CDR2 YSYEKL, per germline. DNA for the CDR3: TGCGCCAGCAGCCATGCTAGCTCAGATACGCAGTATTTT. Encoded protein: CASSHASSDTQYF.

The rearrangement uses TRBV10-2 and TRBJ2-7, with 11 bases aligning to TRBD1. Germline V lookup: CDR1 WSHSY, CDR2 SAAADI. With V trimmed by 1 base and J by 9 bases, 8 bases remained unmatched. This CDR3 is 15 amino acids long. CDR3 in amino acids: CASSELGQGVLGQYF. The CDR3, as DNA: TGCGCCAGCAGTGAGTTGGGACAGGGGGTCTTGGGGCAGTACTTC.

This chain uses TRBV19 with TRBJ2-3, with D maybe TRBD1 (6 bases). The CDR3 sequence is 14 residues long. Per the germline V gene, CDR1 is LNHDA and CDR2 is SQIVND (reference sequence). Deletions cut 5 bases from V and 5 bases from J, with 14 bases between. The CDR3 sequence: CASSRRGLVDTQYF. For the CDR3, the DNA is TGTGCCAGTAGTCGCAGGGGATTGGTAGATACGCAGTATTTT.

This clone was counted only a few times. The genes are TRBV7-9 and TRBJ2-7; D is undetermined. The CDR3 is 11 amino acids. V lost 2 bases, J lost 4 bases, and 3 bases lay in between. Germline V gives CDR1 SEHNR, CDR2 FQNEAQ (reference sequence). The CDR3 DNA is TGTGCCAGCAGCTTATATTACGAGCAGTACTTC. Translation: CASSLYYEQYF.

V usage is TRBV5-1 and J usage is TRBJ2-3; D might be TRBD2 (5 bases). This CDR3 is 14 amino acids long. V lost 2 bases and J lost 6, with 13 bases in between. Per the germline V gene, CDR1 is SGHRS and CDR2 is YFSETQ. CDR3 amino acids: CASSLVGGWDTQYF. DNA of the CDR3: TGCGCCAGCAGCTTAGTCGGAGGTTGGGATACGCAGTATTTT. The variable domain in full, with the rest retrieved from reference TRBV5-1 and TRBJ2-3, is KAGVTQTPRYLIKTRGQQVTLSCSPISGHRSVSWYQQTPGQGLQFLFEYFSETQRNKGNFPGRFSGRQFSNSRSEMNVSTLELGDSALYLCASSLVGGWDTQYFGPGTRLTVL.

The genes are TRBV27 and TRBJ2-6; D is ambiguous. The CDR3 length is 14 residues. CDR1 and CDR2 (germline): MNHEY, SMNVEV (reference sequence). V lost 2 bases, J lost 1 base, and 3 bases lay in between. Here the CDR3 DNA reads TGTGCCAGCAGTTTACAATCTGGGGCCAACGTCCTGACTTTC. Residues: CASSLQSGANVLTF.

The J gene is TRBJ1-2, the V gene TRBV5-1; 8 bases agree with TRBD1. From germline, CDR1 is SGHRS and CDR2 YFSETQ. The CDR3 extends over 13 amino acids. The junction had 11 bases not matched to a gene; V was cut back by 4 bases and J by 12 bases. DNA of the CDR3: TGCGCCAGCAGCCGCTGGAGGCAGGGGGCGCACACCTTC. Its protein product is CASSRWRQGAHTF.

CDR3 sequence reads: CASSYEDGSSGNTIYF. The CDR3 DNA follows: TGTGCCAGCAGTTACGAGGACGGAAGCTCTGGAAACACCATATATTTT. The genes are TRBV6-6 and TRBJ1-3, with unresolved D. The V end lost 2 bases, the J end lost 0 bases, and 11 bases lay between the germline ends. CDR1 and CDR2 from the germline V gene are MNHNY and SVGAGI (reference sequence). This CDR3 has 16 residues.

The chain recombines TRBV6-6 with TRBJ2-2, with TRBD2 identical over 8 bases. This CDR3 is 14 amino acids long. The germline V gene encodes CDR1 MNHNY and CDR2 SVGAGI (reference sequence). V shed 8 bases, J shed 0 bases, and the junction held 2 bases outside the gene matches. The CDR3 DNA follows: TGTGCCAGCCGGACTAGCCCGAACACCGGGGAGCTGTTTTTT. Translation: CASRTSPNTGELFF.